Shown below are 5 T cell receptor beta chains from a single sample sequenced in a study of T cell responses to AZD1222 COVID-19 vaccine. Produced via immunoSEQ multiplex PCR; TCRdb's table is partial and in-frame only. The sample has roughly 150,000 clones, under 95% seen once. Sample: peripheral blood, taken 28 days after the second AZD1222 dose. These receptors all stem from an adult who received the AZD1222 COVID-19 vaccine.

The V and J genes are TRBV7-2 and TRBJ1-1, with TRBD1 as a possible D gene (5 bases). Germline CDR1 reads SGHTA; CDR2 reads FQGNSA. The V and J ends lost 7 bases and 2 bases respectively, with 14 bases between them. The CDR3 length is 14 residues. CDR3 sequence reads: CASTLSWGNTEAFF. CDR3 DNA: TGTGCCAGCACCCTTTCCTGGGGCAACACTGAAGCTTTCTTT.

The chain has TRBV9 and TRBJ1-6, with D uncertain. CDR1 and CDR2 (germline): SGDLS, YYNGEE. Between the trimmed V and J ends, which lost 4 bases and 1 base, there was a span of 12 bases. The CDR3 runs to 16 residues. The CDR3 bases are TGTGCCAGCAGCTCCTCCGGATCGTCCTATAATTCACCCCTCCACTTT. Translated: CASSSSGSSYNSPLHF.

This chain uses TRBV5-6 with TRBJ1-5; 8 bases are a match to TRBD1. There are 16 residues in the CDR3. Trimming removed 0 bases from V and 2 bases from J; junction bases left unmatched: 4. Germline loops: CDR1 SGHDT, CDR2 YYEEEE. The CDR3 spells CASSLGTGYGNQPQHF. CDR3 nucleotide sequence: TGTGCCAGCAGCTTGGGGACAGGGTACGGCAATCAGCCCCAGCATTTT. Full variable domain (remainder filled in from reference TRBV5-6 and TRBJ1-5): DAGVTQSPTHLIKTRGQQVTLRCSPKSGHDTVSWYQQALGQGPQFIFQYYEEEERQRGNFPDRFSGHQFPNYSSELNVNALLLGDSALYLCASSLGTGYGNQPQHFGDGTRLSIL.

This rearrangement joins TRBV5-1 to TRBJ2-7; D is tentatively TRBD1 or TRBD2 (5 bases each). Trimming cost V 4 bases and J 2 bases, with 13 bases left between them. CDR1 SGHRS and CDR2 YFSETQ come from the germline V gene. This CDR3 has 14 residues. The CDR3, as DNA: TGCGCCAGCAGCGGTGGGACGGGAACCTACGAGCAGTACTTC. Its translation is CASSGGTGTYEQYF.

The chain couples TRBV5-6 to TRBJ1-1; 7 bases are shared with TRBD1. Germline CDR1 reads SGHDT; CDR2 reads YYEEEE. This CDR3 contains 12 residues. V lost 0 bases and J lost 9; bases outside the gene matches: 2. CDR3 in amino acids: CASSLGGQKAFF. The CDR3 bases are TGTGCCAGCAGCTTGGGGGGACAGAAAGCTTTCTTT.